These 18 T cell receptor beta chains originate from one sample sequenced in a study of blood T cells in healthy people across ages. Primed by a sample-barcoded 5' primer and a J-beta primer mix, a second PCR proceeded for 7 to 11 cycles. MiXCR was run by TCRdb on the 5' RACE reads, yielding one entry per CDR3 protein. The table shows hundreds of thousands of distinct CDR3 sequences, with around 43% occurring only once. The sample consisted of blood. The receptors come from a man older than 75 in good health.

This clonotype was observed a few times. The genes are TRBV7-2 and TRBJ2-1; maybe TRBD1 (6 bases). The germline V gene encodes CDR1 SGHTA and CDR2 FQGNSA. The CDR3 is made up of 14 amino acids. The germline V and J ends were trimmed by 6 bases and 5 bases, with 14 bases remaining between them. DNA of the CDR3: TGTGCCAGCAGACAGGGAAATTCAAACAATGAGCAGTTCTTC. Translated: CASRQGNSNNEQFF.

This clonotype was seen at least ten times. The V call is TRBV21-1, the J call TRBJ1-5; TRBD1 reflects the table's D call only, with no check against the DNA. TRBV21-1 is noted as a pseudogene. The CDR3 is 15 amino acids. The CDR3 sequence: CASSSRTGGGQPQHF. CDR3 nucleotides: TGTGCCAGCAGCTCACGGACAGGGGGTGGTCAGCCCCAGCATTTT.

The chain couples TRBV11-3 to TRBJ2-7, with 11 bases fitting TRBD1. Trimming removed 5 bases from V and 4 bases from J; junction bases left unmatched: 7. In germline, CDR1 is SGHNT, CDR2 YENEEA. The CDR3 runs 15 residues. This CDR3 reads CASSPGTGGQYEQYF. CDR3 sequence (DNA): TGTGCCAGCAGCCCTGGGACAGGGGGACAATACGAGCAGTACTTC.

This clonotype has more than one count but fewer than ten. The chain has TRBV3-1 and TRBJ1-3, with D hard to call. Germline V gene sequence: CDR1 LGHDT, CDR2 YNNKEL (reference sequence). V shed 1 base and J shed 5 bases, with 0 bases lying between them. The CDR3 runs 11 residues. The CDR3 region has the DNA TGTGCCAGCAGCCAAGGAAACACCATATATTTT. It encodes CASSQGNTIYF.

The V gene is TRBV24-1, the J gene TRBJ2-3; D ambiguous. The length of the CDR3 is 14 residues. Germline CDR1 and CDR2: KGHDR and SFDVKD. Between the trimmed V and J ends, which lost 5 bases and 2 bases, there was a span of 10 bases. CDR3 in DNA: TGTGCCACCAGTGGACGGCGGCTCACAGATACGCAGTATTTT. It is translated as CATSGRRLTDTQYF.

A word on this clonotype: Since a much larger clone is just one base distant, this may be a read error. The chain employs TRBV6-2 or TRBV6-3 and TRBJ2-5, with 7 bases identical to TRBD2. The assigned J gene may be wrong: the sequence end matches TRBJ2-1 better. The length of the CDR3 is 14 residues. Looked up from germline, CDR1 is MNHEY and CDR2 is SVGEGT. The CDR3 region is CASSPSGAGETQFF. Written as DNA, the CDR3 is TGTGCCAGCAGCCCCTCCGGGGCGGGAGAGACCCAGTTCTTC.

The chain joins TRBV20-1 to TRBJ2-5; 8 bases match TRBD1. This CDR3 comprises 15 residues. V lost 0 bases to trimming and J lost 4 bases; unmatched junction nucleotides: 7. CDR1 and CDR2 from the germline V gene are DFQATT and SNEGSKA (reference sequence). CDR3: CSARDRDRGRETQYF. CDR3 nucleotides: TGCAGTGCTAGAGACCGCGACAGGGGAAGAGAGACCCAGTACTTC.

The rearrangement joins TRBV6-2 or TRBV6-3 to TRBJ1-4, with 11 nucleotides matching TRBD1. This CDR3 is built from 16 residues. Unmatched junction bases numbered 8, after V lost 6 bases and J lost 5 bases. CDR1 MNHEY and CDR2 SVGEGT come from the germline V gene. The chain's CDR3 is CASRRMDRGLNEKLFF. The CDR3 DNA is TGTGCCAGCAGGCGAATGGACAGGGGGCTGAATGAAAAACTGTTTTTT.

The rearrangement uses TRBV24-1 and TRBJ2-3, with 10 bases that match TRBD1. This CDR3 spans 16 amino acids. The germline V gene encodes CDR1 KGHDR and CDR2 SFDVKD. V lost 5 bases and J lost 4; bases outside the gene matches: 8. DNA for the CDR3: TGTGCCACCAGTGGACTCGGGACAGGGGTACCAGATACGCAGTATTTT. Its protein is CATSGLGTGVPDTQYF.

The chain links TRBV12-3 or TRBV12-4 to TRBJ2-7; TRBD2 matches at 11 bases. J lost 4 bases, V lost 6 bases, and 8 bases had no gene match. The CDR3 has 15 amino acids. DNA for the CDR3: TGTGCCAGCAGCCTAATAGCGGGGGGGCCTTACGAGCAGTACTTC. Amino acid sequence: CASSLIAGGPYEQYF.

This clonotype was counted once. A junction boundary mismatches the germline segment, possibly from a read error. The chain joins TRBV5-6 to TRBJ1-2; perhaps TRBD1 as D (5 bases). The CDR3 has 14 residues. Germline V CDR1 and CDR2: SGHDT, YYEEEE. The CDR3 DNA reads TGTGCCAGCAGCCGTCGGGGGGGACCGGATGGCTGCACCTTC. Translating gives CASSRRGGPDGCTF.

This clonotype was detected a few times. The V call is TRBV2, the J call TRBJ2-7; TRBD2 might be the D (6 bases). Gene TRBJ2-5 matches the end of the DNA better, so the J call may be wrong. Germline loops: CDR1 SNHLY, CDR2 FYNNEI. The CDR3 totals 14 residues. The CDR3 DNA is TGTGCCGGCCGGGACTTTAATGTGGGAGAGACCCAGTACTTC. Amino acids: CAGRDFNVGETQYF.

This chain uses TRBV20-1 with TRBJ2-3; 10 bases line up with TRBD2. Germline assignment: CDR1 DFQATT and CDR2 SNEGSKA (reference sequence). The CDR3 spans 15 residues. The trim removed 6 bases at V and 2 bases at J, leaving 8 bases unmatched. The CDR3 reads CSAKIAGGITDTQYF. Here the CDR3 DNA reads TGCAGTGCAAAAATAGCGGGGGGCATCACAGATACGCAGTATTTT.

This clonotype turned up a few times. V and J are TRBV4-3 and TRBJ2-3; possibly TRBD2 for D (5 bases). The germline V gene encodes CDR1 LGHNA and CDR2 YSLEER. The CDR3 has 15 residues. With 1 base removed from V and 5 bases from J, the gap between germline ends came to 13 bases. CDR3 sequence reads: CASSQVRGAVDTQYF. CDR3 nucleotide sequence: TGCGCCAGCAGCCAAGTACGGGGAGCCGTAGATACGCAGTATTTT.

This sequence joins TRBV11-2 and TRBJ2-1, with D possibly matching TRBD1 (5 bases). This CDR3 is 15 amino acids long. The germline gives CDR1 SGHAT, CDR2 FQNNGV. Trimming shortened V by 4 bases and J by 5 bases, and 15 bases separated the two germline ends. The CDR3 here is CASSSLSNRNNEQFF. As DNA, the CDR3 is TGTGCCAGCAGCTCCCTAAGCAACAGGAACAATGAGCAGTTCTTC.

This clonotype was picked up a small number of times. The chain uses TRBV4-2 and TRBJ2-3; D is perhaps TRBD1 (5 bases). The CDR3 totals 15 residues. Between the trimmed V and J ends, which lost 0 bases and 3 bases, there was a span of 10 bases. CDR1 is LGHNA and CDR2 is YNFKEQ in the germline V gene. The CDR3 is CASSQDDSDTDTQYF. As DNA, the CDR3 is TGTGCCAGCAGCCAAGACGACAGTGATACAGATACGCAGTATTTT.

The rearrangement joins TRBV4-3 to TRBJ1-6; TRBD1 matches 7 bases. Germline V CDR1 and CDR2: LGHNA, YSLEER. V shed 2 bases, J shed 2 bases, and the junction held 6 bases outside the gene matches. This CDR3 spans 17 amino acids. CDR3 nucleotides: TGCGCCAGCAGCCAATCACAGGGGAACACCTATAATTCACCCCTCCACTTT. It specifies CASSQSQGNTYNSPLHF.

This clonotype came up many times. The V gene is TRBV12-3 or TRBV12-4, the J gene TRBJ2-5, with D perhaps TRBD2 (5 bases). The V gene lost 5 bases and the J gene lost 2 bases, with 15 bases spanning the gap. The CDR3 runs to 15 residues. The CDR3 nucleotides read TGTGCCAGCAGTCCCGGACTGAACCTACAAGAGACCCAGTACTTC. Translating it yields CASSPGLNLQETQYF.